Given below is one TCR beta chain in context. This entry is derived from a study of blood T cell repertoires in COVID-19. Overall study context: Some COVID-19 samples were acute and others convalescent; all came from the United States, Italy and Spain.

Some clones are missing from TCRdb's copy, which holds only in-frame ones; the method was immunoSEQ multiplex PCR. The sample lists about 160,000 clones, approximately 92% occurring once. With V trimmed by 2 bases and J by 7 bases, 3 bases remained unmatched. The CDR3 is 14 amino acids. From germline, CDR1 is SGHVS and CDR2 FQNEAQ. The specimen sequenced was peripheral blood. The origin of this receptor is a young man with COVID-19, enrolled during active disease. The V call is TRBV7-8, the J call TRBJ2-1, with 9 nucleotides matching TRBD2. The CDR3 protein is CASSLRTSVNEQFF. CDR3 sequence (DNA): TGTGCCAGCAGCTTACGGACTAGCGTAAATGAGCAGTTCTTC.